A single sample gave rise to the 2 T cell receptor beta chains below, sequenced in a study of T cells in Graves' hyperthyroidism and ophthalmopathy. TCR beta CDR3 regions were amplified from RNA transcripts. The TCR CDR3 was amplified in a first-round RT-PCR using the HTBI primer set. TCRdb processed the multiplex PCR reads anew with MiXCR; each CDR3 protein has one entry. Among under 400,000 distinct CDR3 sequences listed, around 18% were seen once. Specimen: blood. These receptor sequences come from a woman aged 40 to 50 with Graves' ophthalmopathy.

Many counts were recorded for this clonotype. This rearrangement joins TRBV6-2 or TRBV6-3 to TRBJ1-2, with TRBD1 as a possible D gene (6 bases). In germline, CDR1 is MNHEY, CDR2 SVGEGT. CDR3 length equals 18 residues. V lost 0 bases and J lost 0, with 17 bases in between. The CDR3 loop is CASSYSLGGQSANYGYTF. The CDR3, as DNA: TGTGCCAGCAGTTACTCGCTCGGTGGACAGTCTGCTAACTATGGCTACACCTTC.

This clonotype was observed once. A much larger clone is a single base away; this may be a read error. V is TRBV6-5 and J is TRBJ2-3, with 7 nucleotides matching TRBD2. The length of the CDR3 is 15 residues. With 2 bases clipped from V and 4 bases from J, the junction kept 6 bases outside the gene matches. CDR1 is MNHEY, CDR2 SVGAGI, per germline. CDR3 sequence: CASSYSGDGADTQYF. CDR3 in DNA: TGTGCCAGCAGTTACAGCGGGGATGGCGCAGATACGCAGTATTTT.